Listed here are 10 T cell receptor beta chains from one sample, sequenced in a study of OX40 agonist ivuxolimab in advanced cancers. Libraries were prepared by immunoSEQ multiplex PCR; TCRdb keeps only in-frame clonotypes and omits some of them. The sample yields 40,000 to 50,000 clones, 75% to 90% seen once. The sequencing used CD4+ or CD8+ T cells sorted from blood, collected in a trial of the OX40 agonist ivuxolimab. All receptors derive from an adult with an advanced solid tumor such as melanoma, head and neck, liver or kidney cancer.

The chain employs TRBV19 and TRBJ1-2; 10 nucleotides align to TRBD1. J lost 9 bases, V lost 5 bases, and 6 bases had no gene match. The CDR3 covers 13 residues. CDR1 and CDR2 (germline): LNHDA, SQIVND (reference sequence). CDR3 DNA sequence: TGTGCCAGTAGTGTGGGACAGGGGCTGAGCTACACCTTC. Translation: CASSVGQGLSYTF. Drawing the rest from reference TRBV19 and TRBJ1-2, the complete variable domain is DGGITQSPKYLFRKEGQNVTLSCEQNLNHDAMYWYRQDPGQGLRLIYYSQIVNDFQKGDIAEGYSVSREKKESFPLTVTSAQKNPTAFYLCASSVGQGLSYTFGSGTRLTVV.

The chain couples TRBV6-6 to TRBJ1-1, with TRBD1 matching 12 bases. Germline lookup yields CDR1 MNHNY and CDR2 SVGAGI (reference sequence). This CDR3 region has 15 residues. V lost 1 base and J lost 7; bases outside the gene matches: 4. Written as DNA, the CDR3 is TGTGCCAGCAGTTACTTTGGGACAGGGGGCAATGAAGCTTTCTTT. Amino acid sequence: CASSYFGTGGNEAFF.

This chain connects TRBV9 to TRBJ2-5; D is perhaps TRBD2 (5 bases). CDR1 and CDR2 from the germline V gene are SGDLS and YYNGEE. Trimming pared 0 bases from V and 1 base from J, leaving 7 bases between. The CDR3 has 14 amino acids. DNA for the CDR3: TGTGCCAGCAGCGTAGGGAGCGGCCAAGAGACCCAGTACTTC. Its translation: CASSVGSGQETQYF.

This clone was observed once. The chain employs TRBV27 and TRBJ2-5; 7 positions agree with TRBD2. The CDR3 covers 17 residues. Germline V gene lookup returns CDR1 MNHEY and CDR2 SMNVEV (reference sequence). Losses at the gene ends were 5 bases for V and 2 bases for J; bases not matched to a gene: 14. Written as DNA, the CDR3 is TGTGCCAGCAGTGGAACGGGAGGAAATACCAAACAAGAGACCCAGTACTTC. Translating it yields CASSGTGGNTKQETQYF.

CDR3: CASSQGQKKNIQYF. The CDR3 nucleotides read TGTGCCAGCAGCCAGGGACAGAAGAAAAACATTCAGTACTTC. The gene calls are TRBV2 and TRBJ2-4; 7 bases fit TRBD1. V shed 6 bases, J shed 4 bases, and the junction held 6 bases outside the gene matches. Germline assignment: CDR1 SNHLY and CDR2 FYNNEI. The CDR3 consists of 14 residues.

The V and J genes are TRBV2 and TRBJ2-3; 8 bases fit TRBD2. V shed 8 bases, J shed 2 bases, and the junction held 6 bases outside the gene matches. The CDR3 loop spans 14 amino acids. CDR1 is SNHLY and CDR2 is FYNNEI in the germline V gene. The DNA of the CDR3 is TGTGCCAGCCCGGGGGGGGTGAACACAGATACGCAGTATTTT. Translation: CASPGGVNTDTQYF.

The chain has TRBV28 and TRBJ1-2; 7 nucleotides line up with TRBD1. There are 15 residues in the CDR3. CDR1 is MDHEN and CDR2 is SYDVKM in the germline V gene. Trimming took 1 base from V and 4 from J; bases not matched to a gene: 6. CDR3 DNA: TGTGCCAGCAGTTTATCGACAGGGCCAGCCTATGGCTACACCTTC. Translating gives CASSLSTGPAYGYTF.

The chain joins TRBV6-5 to TRBJ1-1, with TRBD1 identical over 7 bases. Looked up from germline, CDR1 is MNHEY and CDR2 is SVGAGI. V lost 4 bases and J lost 0; bases outside the gene matches: 2. The CDR3 covers 14 residues. Written as DNA, the CDR3 is TGTGCCAGCAGTTTGACAGGGATGAACACTGAAGCTTTCTTT. It yields the protein CASSLTGMNTEAFF.

This clone is a singleton in its sample. The rearrangement links TRBV10-2 to TRBJ1-1; a possible D gene is TRBD1 (5 bases). With 7 bases removed from V and 1 base from J, the gap between germline ends came to 13 bases. CDR1 and CDR2 from the germline V gene are WSHSY and SAAADI. The CDR3 covers 14 residues. In nucleotides, the CDR3 is TGCGCCAGCACCCCGGGGCACGGGAACACTGAAGCTTTCTTT. Its translation: CASTPGHGNTEAFF.

The chain recombines TRBV4-1 with TRBJ2-5; D unresolved. The ends were cut back, 5 bases at V and 7 bases at J, with 11 bases in the middle. The CDR3 contains 12 residues. Germline assignment: CDR1 MGHRA and CDR2 YSYEKL. The CDR3 DNA follows: TGCGCCAGCAGCGAAGGTCGCGGGACCCAGTACTTC. This codes for CASSEGRGTQYF.